The 10 T cell receptor beta chains presented below share a single source sample, sequenced in a study of CD8 T cell repertoires and HIV-1 epitope variants. Their cognate antigens are unknown. Method: immunoSEQ multiplex PCR; TCRdb's copy keeps in-frame clones and lacks some. The sample includes about 5,600 clones, around three fifths of them seen just once. The source material was cultured CD8+ T cells derived from PBMCs. The receptors come from a male donor with HIV.

This clone was seen only a few times. The V call is TRBV7-2, the J call TRBJ1-5; D is uncertain. The CDR3 is 15 amino acids. Trimming removed 4 bases from V and 0 bases from J, with 10 bases in between. Germline V CDR1 and CDR2: SGHTA, FQGNSA. CDR3 bases: TGTGCCAGCAGCTCGGAGGGCTATAGCAATCAGCCCCAGCATTTT. Translating gives CASSSEGYSNQPQHF. Using reference TRBV7-2 and TRBJ1-5 for the parts outside the CDR3, the full variable domain is GAGVSQSPSNKVTEKGKDVELRCDPISGHTALYWYRQSLGQGLEFLIYFQGNSAPDKSGLPSDRFSAERTGGSVSTLTIQRTQQEDSAVYLCASSSEGYSNQPQHFGDGTRLSIL.

The rearrangement uses TRBV27 and TRBJ2-1; TRBD2 is a possible D gene (5 bases). V was cut by 5 bases and J by 5 bases, with 16 bases left in between. The CDR3 has 15 amino acids. Germline values: CDR1 MNHEY, CDR2 SMNVEV (reference sequence). CDR3 loop: CASSQPPTGNNEQFF. CDR3 in DNA: TGTGCCAGCAGTCAACCCCCCACCGGGAACAATGAGCAGTTCTTC.

As DNA, the CDR3 is TGTGGGTCTCGAACGGGGCAACGAAGCACAGATACGCAGTATTTT. Its translation is CGSRTGQRSTDTQYF. This sequence joins TRBV28 and TRBJ2-3; perhaps D is TRBD1 or TRBD2 (5 bases each). The germline CDR1 and CDR2 sequences are MDHEN and SYDVKM. The CDR3 is made up of 15 amino acids.

This clone is categorized as medium-sized. This chain connects TRBV28 to TRBJ2-2, with D unresolved. Germline V gene sequence: CDR1 MDHEN, CDR2 SYDVKM. CDR3 size: 16 residues. Trimming took 3 bases from V and 4 from J, leaving 15 bases between them. CDR3 residues: CASSLWAEGSTGELFF. The CDR3 region has the DNA TGTGCCAGCAGTTTGTGGGCGGAAGGGTCCACCGGGGAGCTGTTTTTT.

V and J are TRBV6-5 and TRBJ1-1, with 10 bases matching TRBD1. The V gene end was trimmed by 0 bases and the J gene end by 6 bases; junction bases not matched to a gene: 4. The CDR3 spans 15 residues. Germline values: CDR1 MNHEY, CDR2 SVGAGI. The CDR3 is CASSYSTGGNAEAFF. The CDR3 region has the DNA TGTGCCAGCAGTTACTCGACAGGGGGCAACGCTGAAGCTTTCTTT.

This clone was recorded a few times. The chain couples TRBV28 to TRBJ2-2; 8 nucleotides line up with TRBD1. Germline V gene data show CDR1 as MDHEN and CDR2 as SYDVKM. J gave up 5 bases and V 3 bases, and 5 bases lay outside the gene matches. The CDR3 has 15 amino acids. As DNA, the CDR3 is TGTGCCAGCAGTTTCAGGGGGCTCCGAACCGGGGAGCTGTTTTTT. Translating gives CASSFRGLRTGELFF.

V usage is TRBV7-2 and J usage is TRBJ2-1; D is unclear. The CDR3 consists of 13 residues. CDR1 is SGHTA, CDR2 FQGNSA, per germline. V lost 1 base and J 7 bases, leaving 8 bases between the germline ends. The CDR3 coding sequence is TGTGCCAGCAGCTTAGGAGGAGAGAATGAGCAGTTCTTC. As protein: CASSLGGENEQFF.

This clone was counted only a few times. The rearrangement links TRBV19 to TRBJ2-7; possible D gene TRBD1, 6 bases. Germline V CDR1 and CDR2: LNHDA, SQIVND (reference sequence). The CDR3 is 13 residues long. The V end lost 5 bases, the J end lost 7 bases, and 15 bases lay between the germline ends. The CDR3 protein is CASSFATGREQYF. The CDR3 DNA reads as TGTGCCAGTAGTTTCGCGACAGGTAGGGAGCAGTACTTC. The full variable domain, rest sourced from reference TRBV19 and TRBJ2-7, is DGGITQSPKYLFRKEGQNVTLSCEQNLNHDAMYWYRQDPGQGLRLIYYSQIVNDFQKGDIAEGYSVSREKKESFPLTVTSAQKNPTAFYLCASSFATGREQYFGPGTRLTVT.

This clone was recorded a few times. The rearrangement joins TRBV4-1 to TRBJ1-2; 8 nucleotides agree with TRBD1. Trimming took 0 bases from V and 4 from J; bases not matched to a gene: 10. The CDR3 length is 17 residues. Per the germline V gene, CDR1 is MGHRA and CDR2 is YSYEKL. CDR3 region: CASSQDPQGAQSYGYTF. The CDR3 bases are TGCGCCAGCAGCCAAGATCCGCAGGGGGCGCAAAGCTATGGCTACACCTTC.

The V call is TRBV5-6, the J call TRBJ2-7; D possibly uses TRBD1 or TRBD2 (5 bases each). The germline V gene encodes CDR1 SGHDT and CDR2 YYEEEE. Trimming left V 2 bases short and J 0 bases short, with 9 bases between. The CDR3 spans 14 residues. The DNA for the CDR3 is TGTGCCAGCAGCTTTTGGGGGAGCTCCTACGAGCAGTACTTC. Translated, it gives CASSFWGSSYEQYF.